This T cell receptor beta chain is drawn from a study of T cells expressing NK-cell markers. Study-level information: Source material for TCR beta repertoires consisted of sorted CD3+CD56+NKG2C+, CD3+CD56+NKG2C- and CD3+CD56-NKG2C+ T cells. One of eight sequenced donors was HCMV-seronegative; the other seven were seropositive. Study-wide findings and caveats: These clonotypes additionally ranked first within the CD3+CD56-NKG2C+ fraction of a handful of donors.

Making the TCR beta cDNA relied on 5'RACE template switching with UMIs. Using the 5' RACE reads, TCRdb records one entry per CDR3 protein without DNA. This repertoire includes about 150,000 distinct CDR3 sequences. Germline V lookup: CDR1 KGHDR, CDR2 SFDVKD. This CDR3 is 16 amino acids long. Points on this clonotype: Its antigen is currently unknown.

The chain carries TRBV24-1 and TRBJ2-2; TCRdb's D call, TRBD1, is unchecked because there is no DNA. Material: blood T cells: a sorted CD56 or NKG2C T cell subset, CD4+ or CD8+ T cells, or bulk PBMC T cells (not recorded which). This receptor was obtained from a young man in good health. The CDR3 spells CATSDLARDRAGELFF.